This TCR beta chain was documented in a study of technical replicates of blood from several donors. The CDR3 totals 17 residues. Germline V gene lookup returns CDR1 LNHDA and CDR2 SQIVND (reference sequence). Germline trimming cut 9 bases from V and 4 bases from J; bases unmatched to any gene: 18. The repertoire was sequenced with immunoSEQ multiplex PCR; TCRdb's copy has only in-frame clones and lacks some. Here the sample spans more than 90,000 clones, approximately 95% being singletons. The sequenced sample consisted of T cells isolated from PBMCs. This sequence originates from a human donor in good health. The chain uses TRBV19 and TRBJ1-3, with TRBD1 matching 7 bases. The CDR3 loop is CASNPLNDGTAGNTIYF. For the CDR3, the DNA is TGTGCCAGCAACCCACTGAACGACGGGACAGCCGGAAACACCATATATTTT.